What follows are 7 T cell receptor beta chains derived from one specimen sequenced in a study of cytomegalovirus exposure and HLA in healthy donors. Primers included in the PCR were 60 Vbeta and 13 Jbeta primers. TCRdb's copy holds only in-frame clones and misses some; the assay was immunoSEQ multiplex PCR. Here the sample spans about 65,000 clones, 62% being singletons. Sequenced: PBMCs. The source is a man aged 30-40 years in good health and CMV-seronegative.

The chain carries TRBV2 and TRBJ1-4, with D unclear. The germline CDR1 and CDR2 sequences are SNHLY and FYNNEI. CDR3 length: 13 residues. V lost 9 bases and J 0 bases, leaving 8 bases between the germline ends. CDR3 bases: TGTGCCAGAAGAGTTACAACTAATGAAAAACTGTTTTTT. Translating it yields CARRVTTNEKLFF. The full variable domain, completed using reference TRBV2 and TRBJ1-4, is EPEVTQTPSHQVTQMGQEVILRCVPISNHLYFYWYRQILGQKVEFLVSFYNNEISEKSEIFDDQFSVERPDGSNFTLKIRSTKLEDSAMYFCARRVTTNEKLFFGSGTQLSVL.

The gene calls are TRBV5-4 and TRBJ1-2; D unclear. Germline V CDR1 and CDR2: SGHNT, YYREEE (reference sequence). The CDR3 is made up of 12 amino acids. V lost 4 bases, J lost 8 bases, and 12 bases lay in between. This CDR3 is CASSPHSGGYTF. DNA of the CDR3: TGTGCCAGCAGCCCACACTCGGGAGGCTACACCTTC.

The chain links TRBV5-1 to TRBJ1-6; 8 nucleotides align to TRBD1. CDR3 length: 15 amino acids. CDR1 is SGHRS, CDR2 YFSETQ, per germline. With 3 bases clipped from V and 9 bases from J, the junction kept 8 bases outside the gene matches. In DNA, the CDR3 is TGCGCCAGCAGCTGGGAACAGGGGGGAGTTTCACCCCTCCACTTT. As protein: CASSWEQGGVSPLHF.

The chain carries TRBV9 and TRBJ2-5, with TRBD2 identical over 12 bases. The CDR3 length is 15 residues. Germline values: CDR1 SGDLS, CDR2 YYNGEE. V gave up 4 bases and J gave up 5 bases; unmatched junction bases: 6. In nucleotides, the CDR3 is TGTGCCAGCAGCTTCACTAGCGGGGGGAGGGAGACCCAGTACTTC. It specifies CASSFTSGGRETQYF.

This clone was counted between two and nine times. V and J are TRBV4-1 and TRBJ1-4, with D perhaps matching TRBD1 (5 bases). Germline V gene sequence: CDR1 MGHRA, CDR2 YSYEKL. The CDR3 extends over 14 amino acids. V was clipped by 1 base and J by 10 bases, with 13 bases between them. The CDR3 sequence is CASSQVGASGKLFF. The DNA of the CDR3 is TGCGCCAGCAGCCAAGTAGGGGCTTCGGGAAAACTGTTTTTT.

This rearrangement joins TRBV7-9 to TRBJ1-2; 9 nucleotides agree with TRBD1. V lost 5 bases to trimming and J lost 1 base; unmatched junction nucleotides: 17. In germline, CDR1 is SEHNR, CDR2 FQNEAQ (reference sequence). The CDR3 is made up of 19 amino acids. CDR3 nucleotide sequence: TGTGCCAGCAGCCGATCCGACGGAAAAACAGGGGGCGTTAACTATGGCTACACCTTC. Amino acid sequence: CASSRSDGKTGGVNYGYTF. The full variable domain, its missing parts supplied by reference TRBV7-9 and TRBJ1-2, is DTGVSQNPRHKITKRGQNVTFRCDPISEHNRLYWYRQTLGQGPEFLTYFQNEAQLEKSRLLSDRFSAERPKGSFSTLEIQRTEQGDSAMYLCASSRSDGKTGGVNYGYTFGSGTRLTVV.

The rearrangement joins TRBV7-2 to TRBJ1-1; D might be TRBD1 (5 bases). CDR1 and CDR2 (germline): SGHTA, FQGNSA. The length of the CDR3 is 14 residues. Deletions cut 3 bases from V and 1 base from J, with 9 bases between. CDR3 sequence reads: CASSFGQGNTEAFF. The DNA for the CDR3 is TGTGCCAGCAGCTTTGGTCAGGGGAACACTGAAGCTTTCTTT.